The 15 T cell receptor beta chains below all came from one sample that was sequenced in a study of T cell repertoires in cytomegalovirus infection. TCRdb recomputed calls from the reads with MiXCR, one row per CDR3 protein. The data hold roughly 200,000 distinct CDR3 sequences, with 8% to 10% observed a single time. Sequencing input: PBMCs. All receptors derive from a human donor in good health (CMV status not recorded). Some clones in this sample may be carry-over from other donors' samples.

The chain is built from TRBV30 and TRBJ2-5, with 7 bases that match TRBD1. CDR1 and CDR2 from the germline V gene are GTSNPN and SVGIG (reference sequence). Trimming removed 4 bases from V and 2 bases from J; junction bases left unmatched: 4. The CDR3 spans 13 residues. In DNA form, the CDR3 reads TGTGCCTGGAATCAGGGGGTTCAAGAGACCCAGTACTTC. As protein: CAWNQGVQETQYF.

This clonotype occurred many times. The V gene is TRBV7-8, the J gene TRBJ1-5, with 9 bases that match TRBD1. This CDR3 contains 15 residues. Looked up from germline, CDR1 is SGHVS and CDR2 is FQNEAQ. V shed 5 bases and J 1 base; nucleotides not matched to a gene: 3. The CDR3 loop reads CASSRQGGSNQPQHF. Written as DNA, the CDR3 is TGTGCCAGCAGCCGACAGGGGGGCAGCAATCAGCCCCAGCATTTT. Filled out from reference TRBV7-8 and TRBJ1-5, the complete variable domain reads GAGVSQSPRYKVAKRGQDVALRCDPISGHVSLFWYQQALGQGPEFLTYFQNEAQLDKSGLPSDRFFAERPEGSVSTLKIQRTQQEDSAVYLCASSRQGGSNQPQHFGDGTRLSIL.

The CDR3 nucleotides read TGTGCCAGCAGTATACTAGAATACAATGAGCAGTTCTTC. It encodes CASSILEYNEQFF. This chain joins TRBV6-2 or TRBV6-3 and TRBJ2-1; a weak D match, TRBD2 (5 bases). The CDR3 covers 13 residues. CDR1 MNHEY and CDR2 SVGEGT come from the germline V gene. The V and J ends lost 5 bases and 4 bases respectively, with 9 bases between them.

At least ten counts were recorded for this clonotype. CDR3 sequence reads: CASSGQGFYGYTF. The CDR3 region has the DNA TGTGCCAGCAGTGGACAGGGGTTCTATGGCTACACCTTC. This chain joins TRBV12-3 or TRBV12-4 and TRBJ1-2, with 9 bases identical to TRBD1. The CDR3 length is 13 residues. V dropped 5 bases and J dropped 4; count of bases not matched to a gene: 2.

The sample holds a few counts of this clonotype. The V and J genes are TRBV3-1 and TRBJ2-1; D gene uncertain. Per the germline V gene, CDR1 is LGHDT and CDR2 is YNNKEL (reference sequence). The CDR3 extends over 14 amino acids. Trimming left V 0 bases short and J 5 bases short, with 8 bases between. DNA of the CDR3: TGTGCCAGCAGCCAAGAAGCAAATCACAATGAGCAGTTCTTC. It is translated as CASSQEANHNEQFF.

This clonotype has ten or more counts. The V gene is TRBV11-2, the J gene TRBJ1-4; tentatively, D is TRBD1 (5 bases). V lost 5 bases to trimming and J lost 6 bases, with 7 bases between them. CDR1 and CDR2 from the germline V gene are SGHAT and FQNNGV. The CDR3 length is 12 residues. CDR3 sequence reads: CASSKQDEKLFF. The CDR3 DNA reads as TGTGCCAGCAGCAAACAGGATGAAAAACTGTTTTTT.

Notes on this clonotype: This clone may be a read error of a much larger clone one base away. CDR3 region: CASSLGTGSSYEQYF. The DNA for the CDR3 is TGTGCCAGCAGCTTAGGGACAGGGAGCTCCTACGAGCAGTACTTC. The chain joins TRBV7-8 to TRBJ2-7; 8 positions match TRBD1. This CDR3 is built from 15 residues. V lost 1 base to trimming and J lost 0 bases; unmatched junction nucleotides: 2. Looked up from germline, CDR1 is SGHVS and CDR2 is FQNEAQ.

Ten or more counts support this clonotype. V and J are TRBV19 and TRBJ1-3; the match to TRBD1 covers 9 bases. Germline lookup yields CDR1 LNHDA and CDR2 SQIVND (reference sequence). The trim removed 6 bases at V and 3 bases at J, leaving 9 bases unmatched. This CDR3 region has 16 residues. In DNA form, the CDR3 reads TGTGCCAGTAGCTCACAGGGGGCGCATGGTGGAAACACCATATATTTT. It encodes CASSSQGAHGGNTIYF.

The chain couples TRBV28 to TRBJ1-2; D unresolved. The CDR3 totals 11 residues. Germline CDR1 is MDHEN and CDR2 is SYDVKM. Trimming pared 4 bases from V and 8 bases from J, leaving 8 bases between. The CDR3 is CASSSSEGYTF. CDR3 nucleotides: TGTGCCAGCAGTTCCTCGGAGGGCTACACCTTC.

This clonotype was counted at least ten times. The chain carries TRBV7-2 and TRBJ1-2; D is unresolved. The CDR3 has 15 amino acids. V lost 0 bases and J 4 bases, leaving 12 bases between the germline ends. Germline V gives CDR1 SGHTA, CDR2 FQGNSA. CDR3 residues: CASSLARAFGYGYTF. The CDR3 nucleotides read TGTGCCAGCAGCTTAGCACGGGCTTTCGGCTATGGCTACACCTTC.

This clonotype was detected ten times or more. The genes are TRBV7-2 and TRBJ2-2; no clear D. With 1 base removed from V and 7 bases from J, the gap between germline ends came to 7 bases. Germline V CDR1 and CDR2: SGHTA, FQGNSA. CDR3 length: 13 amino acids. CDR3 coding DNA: TGTGCCAGCAGCTTAGAGAGTTTCGGGGAGCTGTTTTTT. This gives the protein CASSLESFGELFF. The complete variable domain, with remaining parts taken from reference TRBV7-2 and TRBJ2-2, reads GAGVSQSPSNKVTEKGKDVELRCDPISGHTALYWYRQSLGQGLEFLIYFQGNSAPDKSGLPSDRFSAERTGGSVSTLTIQRTQQEDSAVYLCASSLESFGELFFGEGSRLTVL.

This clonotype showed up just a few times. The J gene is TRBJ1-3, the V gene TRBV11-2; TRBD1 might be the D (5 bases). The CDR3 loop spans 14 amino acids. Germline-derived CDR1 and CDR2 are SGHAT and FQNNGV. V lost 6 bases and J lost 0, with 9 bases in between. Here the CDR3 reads CASSRTSSGNTIYF. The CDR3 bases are TGTGCCAGCAGTCGGACAAGCTCTGGAAACACCATATATTTT.

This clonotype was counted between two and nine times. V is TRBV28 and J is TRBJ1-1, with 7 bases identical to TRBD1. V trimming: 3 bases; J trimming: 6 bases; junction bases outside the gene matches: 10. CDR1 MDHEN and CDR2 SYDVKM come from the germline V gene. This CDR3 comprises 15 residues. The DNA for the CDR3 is TGTGCCAGCAGTTTCAGGGGGATCAGGAGGGCTGAAGCTTTCTTT. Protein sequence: CASSFRGIRRAEAFF.

The CDR3 region is CASCVTGKNTEAFF. Written as DNA, the CDR3 is TGTGCCAGCTGCGTGACAGGGAAGAACACTGAAGCTTTCTTT. The V call is TRBV2, the J call TRBJ1-1; TRBD1 agrees at 7 bases. The CDR3 is 14 residues long. The germline V gene encodes CDR1 SNHLY and CDR2 FYNNEI. The V and J ends lost 8 bases and 1 base, in that order; junction bases with no gene match: 7.

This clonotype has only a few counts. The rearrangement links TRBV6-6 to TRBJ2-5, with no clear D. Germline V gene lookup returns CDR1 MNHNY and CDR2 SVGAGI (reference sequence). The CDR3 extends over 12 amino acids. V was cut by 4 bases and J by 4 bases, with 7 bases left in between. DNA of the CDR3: TGTGCCAGCAGTTCCCCGCCAGAGACCCAGTACTTC. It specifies CASSSPPETQYF.